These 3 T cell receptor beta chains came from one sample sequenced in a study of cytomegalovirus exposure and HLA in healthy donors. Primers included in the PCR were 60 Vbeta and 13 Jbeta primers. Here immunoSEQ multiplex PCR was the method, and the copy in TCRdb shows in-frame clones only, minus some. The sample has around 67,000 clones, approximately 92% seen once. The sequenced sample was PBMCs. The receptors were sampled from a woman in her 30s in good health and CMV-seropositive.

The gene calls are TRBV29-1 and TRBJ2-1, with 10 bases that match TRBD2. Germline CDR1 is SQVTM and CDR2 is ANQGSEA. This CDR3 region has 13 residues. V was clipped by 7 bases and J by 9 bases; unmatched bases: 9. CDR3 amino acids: CSGEREGFGEQFF. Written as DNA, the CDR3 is TGCAGCGGGGAGCGGGAGGGCTTTGGTGAGCAGTTCTTC.

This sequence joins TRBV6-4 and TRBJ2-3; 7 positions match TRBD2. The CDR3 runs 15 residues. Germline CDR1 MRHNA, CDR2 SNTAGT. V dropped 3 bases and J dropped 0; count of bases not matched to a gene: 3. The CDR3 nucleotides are TGTGCCAGCAGTGAAGAGGGAGGGAGCACAGATACGCAGTATTTT. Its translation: CASSEEGGSTDTQYF.

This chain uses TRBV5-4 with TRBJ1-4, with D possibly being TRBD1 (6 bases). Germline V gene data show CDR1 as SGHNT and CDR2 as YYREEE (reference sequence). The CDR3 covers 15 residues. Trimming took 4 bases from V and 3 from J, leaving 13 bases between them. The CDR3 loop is CASSAGGLANEKLFF. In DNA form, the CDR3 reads TGTGCCAGCAGCGCGGGGGGGCTGGCTAATGAAAAACTGTTTTTT.